This TCR beta chain stems from a study of PD-1 blockade in classical Hodgkin lymphoma. Looking at the study overall: Administration of nivolumab to patients was at 3 mg/kg intravenously every 2 weeks.

Profiled with immunoSEQ multiplex PCR; TCRdb holds only in-frame clones, not every one. The sample carries about 20,000 clones, 60% to 80% recorded once. Note on this clone: Its matching antigen is unknown.

The CDR3 is made up of 18 amino acids. Germline V lookup: CDR1 SGHTA, CDR2 FQGTGA. The J segment lost 4 bases and the V segment lost 2 bases, leaving 9 bases of the junction unmatched. Time point indicated: cycle 4 day 1 (C4D1), after around six weeks of nivolumab. Every patient had relapsed following autologous stem cell transplantation, and cohorts differed in brentuximab vedotin exposure. Study conclusions and caveats: Complete responders' diversity at baseline resembled that of newly diagnosed patients. Reported findings placed baseline TCR diversity lower in newly diagnosed patients (compared with healthy donors). Sources of repertoire differences remain undefined, possibly disease activity or prior therapy.

The material was peripheral blood mononuclear cells (PBMCs), obtained before the fourth cycle of nivolumab. This chain joins TRBV7-3 and TRBJ2-1; 12 nucleotides match TRBD2. This TCR was recovered from a human donor with classical Hodgkin lymphoma. The CDR3 reads CASSLPGLTSGGYNEQFF. The CDR3 DNA reads as TGTGCCAGCAGCTTACCAGGCTTGACTAGCGGGGGTTACAATGAGCAGTTCTTC.